This entry features one T cell receptor beta chain sequence. TCRdb's copy holds only in-frame clones and misses some; the assay was immunoSEQ multiplex PCR. The data show 100,000 to 150,000 clones, with 80% to 85% seen just once and about 8.4% held by the top ten. This sample stems from a study of blood T cell repertoires in COVID-19. Across the whole study: Sample material is recorded as cDNA or gDNA derived from T cells, B-cell-depleted T cells, or PBMCs.

The TCR originated in a woman aged 60-75 years with active or convalescent COVID-19. Sequencing used peripheral blood.

The CDR3 region has the DNA TGTGCCAGCAGCTTTGACAGGGGCCAAGCTTTCTTT. It yields the protein CASSFDRGQAFF. J is TRBJ1-1 and V is TRBV7-2, with TRBD1 matching over 8 bases. From germline, CDR1 is SGHTA and CDR2 FQGNSA. V shed 3 bases and J 9 bases; nucleotides not matched to a gene: 3. This CDR3 is built from 12 residues.